The rows below give T cell receptor beta chains drawn from one sample of a study of blood T cell repertoires in COVID-19. The method was immunoSEQ multiplex PCR; TCRdb's version includes in-frame clones alone and lacks a portion of them. The sample records about 300,000 clones, just under 90% being singletons. Material for sequencing was peripheral blood. Receptor source: a woman younger than 45 with COVID-19, enrolled during active disease. Both conserved end residues are part of each CDR3. Fields, in order: clone size, D gene, V gene, J gene, CDR3 DNA, CDR3 protein. D genes are given only for firm matches. Some rows mark clone size as missing; the rest say once, few, many or name a class of expanded clone.

.	.	TRBV7-9	TRBJ1-2	TGTGCCAGCAGCTCAGTTACAGGGCCCTATGGCTACACCTTC	CASSSVTGPYGYTF
.	TRBD2	TRBV30	TRBJ2-7	TGTGCCTGGAGTGGAGGTAGCGGGGTTAGAGAGCAGTACTTC	CAWSGGSGVREQYF
.	.	TRBV2	TRBJ1-1	TGTGCCAGCAGCTTACAGAAGAACACTGAAGCTTTCTTT	CASSLQKNTEAFF
.	.	TRBV29-1	TRBJ2-1	TGCAGCGTTCTATCGGATGAGCAGTTCTTC	CSVLSDEQFF
few	.	TRBV10-2	TRBJ2-5	TGCGCCAGCAGCGACCGGTCGGGGAGGGAGACCCAGTACTTC	CASSDRSGRETQYF
.	TRBD1	TRBV5-1	TRBJ1-1	TGCGCCAGCAGCGGGAGACAGGGGAGTAGAACTGAAGCTTTCTTT	CASSGRQGSRTEAFF
.	TRBD2	TRBV5-1	TRBJ2-3	TGCGCCAGCAGCCGGACTAGCGGGGGGTTCGCAGATACGCAGTATTTT	CASSRTSGGFADTQYF
.	.	TRBV18	TRBJ1-5	TGTGCCAGCTCACCTCTGGGAGCTAGCAATCAGCCCCAGCATTTT	CASSPLGASNQPQHF
.	TRBD1	TRBV7-3	TRBJ2-7	TGTGCCAGCAGTCAGACAGGGGAACATCGACACGAGCAGTACTTC	CASSQTGEHRHEQYF
.	TRBD2	TRBV7-3	TRBJ2-1	TGTGCCAGCAGCTTATATCCGGGAGGGGAATACAATGAGCAGTTCTTC	CASSLYPGGEYNEQFF
once	.	TRBV3-1/TRBV3-2	TRBJ2-5	TGTGCCAGCAGCCAAGACAGACAAGAGACCCAGTACTTC	CASSQDRQETQYF
.	.	TRBV6-5	TRBJ1-2	TGTGCCAGCAGTTACTCGGCAGGACTTTCACACACCTTC	CASSYSAGLSHTF
.	.	TRBV6-5	TRBJ1-6	TGTGCCAGCAGTTACAGTGAGGAAAATTCACCCCTCCACTTT	CASSYSEENSPLHF
.	TRBD1	TRBV18	TRBJ2-7	TGTGCCAGCTCACCATCAGGGGGCGAGCAGTACTTC	CASSPSGGEQYF
.	.	TRBV10-2	TRBJ1-1	TGCGCCAGCAGTTTTGTCGGCACTGAAGCTTTCTTT	CASSFVGTEAFF
.	TRBD1	TRBV4-3	TRBJ1-1	TGCGCCAGCAGCAACAGGGGGCCGACTGAAGCTTTCTTT	CASSNRGPTEAFF
.	.	TRBV28	TRBJ1-3	TGTGCCAGCAGCTCTATGGACGGGATCTCTGGAAACACCATATATTTT	CASSSMDGISGNTIYF
.	TRBD1	TRBV7-9	TRBJ2-2	TGTGCCAGCACCTTAGACCGAGGGCAGGGGGCCACCGGGGAGCTGTTTTTT	CASTLDRGQGATGELFF
.	.	TRBV4-2	TRBJ1-5	TGTGCCAGCAGCCAAGATTGGTCAGGGGACCCCAATCAGCCCCAGCATTTT	CASSQDWSGDPNQPQHF
.	.	TRBV16	TRBJ2-1	TGTGCCAGCAGCCAAAATACCGACTTTTACAATGAGCAGTTCTTC	CASSQNTDFYNEQFF
few	TRBD1	TRBV4-1	TRBJ1-2	TGCGCCAGCAGCCAAGATGTTGACAGGGGCTATGGCTACACCTTC	CASSQDVDRGYGYTF
.	.	TRBV2	TRBJ1-2	TGTGCCAGCAGCGCAGGTCTTAACTATGGCTACACCTTC	CASSAGLNYGYTF
.	.	TRBV30	TRBJ1-1	TGTGCCTGGAGTTATAAAGGGGGAGCTTTCTTT	CAWSYKGGAFF
once	.	TRBV2	TRBJ1-2	TGTGCCAGCAGTGACGGGGGAAACTATGGCTACACCTTC	CASSDGGNYGYTF
.	.	TRBV9	TRBJ2-7	TGTGCCAGCAGCGTAGATCTAGGCAGGGCTTACGAGCAGTACTTC	CASSVDLGRAYEQYF
once	.	TRBV27	TRBJ2-2	TGTGCCAGCAGTCTAGGGGTTCCAACCGGGGAGCTGTTTTTT	CASSLGVPTGELFF
.	TRBD1	TRBV19	TRBJ1-1	TGTGCCAGTAAAAACAGGGGGACTGAAGCTTTCTTT	CASKNRGTEAFF
once	TRBD1	TRBV3-1/TRBV3-2	TRBJ1-6	TGTGCCAGCAGCCAAGATTTCAGGACAGGGACTAATTCACCCCTCCACTTT	CASSQDFRTGTNSPLHF
.	TRBD1	TRBV6-2/TRBV6-3	TRBJ1-2	TGTGCCAGCAGCACTAACAGGGGCGCTGGCGGCTACACCTTC	CASSTNRGAGGYTF
.	.	TRBV14	TRBJ2-3	TGTGCCAGCAGCCTCCTTCCAGATACGCAGTATTTT	CASSLLPDTQYF
.	.	TRBV7-2	TRBJ1-1	TGTGCCAGCAGCACTAGTAAGGCGTCTGAAGCTTTCTTT	CASSTSKASEAFF
.	TRBD2	TRBV2	TRBJ2-7	TGTGCCAGCAGTGGCGTGAGGGAGACTAGCGGGGGATTTAACTACGAGCAGTACTTC	CASSGVRETSGGFNYEQYF
.	.	TRBV27	TRBJ1-1	TGTGCCAGCAGTTCCCCAATCCACAGGGATACTTTCTTT	CASSSPIHRDTFF
.	TRBD2	TRBV27	TRBJ2-1	TGTGCCAGCAGTCCTAAGGGCGGGGGGGTTAACAATGAGCAGTTCTTC	CASSPKGGGVNNEQFF
.	.	TRBV12-3/TRBV12-4	TRBJ1-1	TGTGCCAGCACCTCCGGCGGACAGCAGGGAAAATACTTT	CASTSGGQQGKYF
once	.	TRBV19	TRBJ2-2	TGTGCCAGTAGCCTCATCAGCCAAAGCGGGAACACCGGGGAGCTGTTTTTT	CASSLISQSGNTGELFF
.	.	TRBV3-1/TRBV3-2	TRBJ1-2	TGTGCCAGCAGCCAAGGAGGTGATAACTATGGCTACACCTTC	CASSQGGDNYGYTF
.	.	TRBV6-4	TRBJ2-7	TGTGCCAGCTCGCGGGGCCCTTCCTACGAGCAGTACTTC	CASSRGPSYEQYF
.	.	TRBV6-4	TRBJ1-1	TGTGCCAGCAGTGAAGAGGTCTACACTGAAGCTTTCTTT	CASSEEVYTEAFF
.	.	TRBV30	TRBJ1-1	TGTGCCTGGAGTCGAGACACCAACACTGAAGCTTTCTTT	CAWSRDTNTEAFF
.	TRBD2	TRBV10-3	TRBJ2-2	TGTGCCATCAGTGAGGGACTAGCGGGGACCGGGGAGCTGTTTTTT	CAISEGLAGTGELFF
.	.	TRBV11-3	TRBJ1-1	TGTGCCAGCAGCGCCCTTACAGGGATTGAAGCTTTCTTT	CASSALTGIEAFF
.	.	TRBV18	TRBJ2-1	TGTGCCAGCTCACCCCTTCCAGGGCCGGGTGAGCAGTTCTTC	CASSPLPGPGEQFF
.	TRBD1	TRBV7-2	TRBJ2-3	TGTGCCAGCAGCCCTTGGACAGGGGGACCAGATACGCAGTATTTT	CASSPWTGGPDTQYF
.	.	TRBV6-6	TRBJ1-6	TGTGCCAGCAGTTACTCCGGGTATAATTCACCCCTCCACTTT	CASSYSGYNSPLHF
.	.	TRBV6-2/TRBV6-3	TRBJ2-2	TGTGCCAGCAGTTACCGCGGGGAGCTGTTTTTT	CASSYRGELFF
.	.	TRBV9	TRBJ1-4	TGTGCCAGCAGCGTAGGTGCTGTGGCAGGGTCTTTGGAAAAACTGTTTTTT	CASSVGAVAGSLEKLFF
.	.	TRBV2	TRBJ1-2	TGTGCCAGCAGTGTGCGGGGGGCCGCGTATGGCTACACCTTC	CASSVRGAAYGYTF
.	.	TRBV12-3/TRBV12-4	TRBJ1-1	TGTGCCAGCAGCTTGGCCTACACTGAAGCTTTCTTT	CASSLAYTEAFF
.	.	TRBV18	TRBJ2-1	TGTGCCAGCTCACAGGGGACACTAGACAATGAGCAGTTCTTC	CASSQGTLDNEQFF
.	.	TRBV19	TRBJ1-2	TGTGCCAGCACCAGTAATATCCAGGGTAATCGTGGCTACACCTTC	CASTSNIQGNRGYTF
.	.	TRBV5-1	TRBJ1-2	TGCGCCAGCAGCTTGGACAGGCCCTCCTATGGCTACACCTTC	CASSLDRPSYGYTF
.	.	TRBV5-6	TRBJ2-3	TGTGCCAGCAGCTTGGAGGGGGGGCGAAGTATATGGGATACGCAGTATTTT	CASSLEGGRSIWDTQYF
.	TRBD1	TRBV7-9	TRBJ1-1	TGTGCCAGCAAAGGACAGGGAAAGACTTTGAACACTGAAGCTTTCTTT	CASKGQGKTLNTEAFF
.	.	TRBV30	TRBJ1-1	TGTGCCTGGACCCTTACAGGAAGGGGAGCTTTCTTT	CAWTLTGRGAFF
.	.	TRBV27	TRBJ2-3	TGTGCCAGCGGGAGGGGGATGAGCACAGATACGCAGTATTTT	CASGRGMSTDTQYF
.	.	TRBV7-2	TRBJ1-3	TGTGCCAGCAGCACCTCAATAGGGAGCTCTGGAAACACCATATATTTT	CASSTSIGSSGNTIYF
.	.	TRBV6-6	TRBJ1-1	TGTGCCAGCAGTTCTGGGACATTGAACACTGAAGCTTTCTTT	CASSSGTLNTEAFF
.	.	TRBV11-1	TRBJ1-1	TGTGCCAGCAGCCAGGGGAATTGGAACACTGAAGCTTTCTTT	CASSQGNWNTEAFF
.	TRBD1	TRBV28	TRBJ1-5	TGTGCCAGCAGTTCTCCAGGGGGGAAAGGCAATCAGCCCCAGCATTTT	CASSSPGGKGNQPQHF